The table lists the clone carrying this TCR beta chain with a few counts. These data originate in a study of blood T cell repertoires in COVID-19. Study summary: Samples representing acute and convalescent COVID-19 were sourced from the United States, Italy and Spain. Nucleic acid was either cDNA or gDNA, and it came from T cells, B-cell-depleted T cells, or PBMCs.

Sequenced by immunoSEQ multiplex PCR; TCRdb stores in-frame clones only, minus some. Of about 280,000 clones listed, around nine tenths are singletons. Seattle cases were enrolled at active infection and followed longitudinally. The origin of this receptor is a young woman with COVID-19, enrolled during active disease. Sequencing was carried out using peripheral blood.

The CDR3 bases are TGCGCCAGCAGTGAGGGAAAGCGGAACACTGAAGCTTTCTTT. As protein: CASSEGKRNTEAFF. J is TRBJ1-1 and V is TRBV10-1; the D is unclear. CDR3 size: 14 residues. Germline-derived CDR1 and CDR2 are WNHNN and SYGVQD (reference sequence). The V end was cut by 2 bases, the J end by 1 base, with 8 bases between.